This TCR beta chain stems from a study of blood T cell repertoires in COVID-19. Study-level information: From the United States, Italy and Spain came samples of acute and convalescent COVID-19. T cells, B-cell-depleted T cells, or PBMCs supplied cDNA or gDNA.

In the original analysis: Reference gene primer amplification gave estimated nucleated cell counts. Only in-frame clones appear in the TCRdb table, and some are missing; sequencing was by immunoSEQ multiplex PCR. V and J calls and clone size are copied from that table; D and trimming were computed from the DNA. The table includes 250,000 to 350,000 clones, around 87% detected once. The germline gives CDR1 LNHDA, CDR2 SQIVND (reference sequence). The CDR3 consists of 15 residues. V was clipped by 7 bases and J by 2 bases, with 15 bases between them. The clonotype comes from a woman aged 45-65 years who had recovered from COVID-19. Specimen: peripheral blood. The J gene is TRBJ1-5, the V gene TRBV19, with D possibly matching TRBD1 (5 bases). This chain's CDR3 is CASKVTGPGNQPQHF. The CDR3 region has the DNA TGTGCCAGTAAGGTAACAGGCCCTGGCAATCAGCCCCAGCATTTT.